This entry lists 23 T cell receptor beta chains sequenced from one sample in a study of blood T cell repertoires in COVID-19. Here immunoSEQ multiplex PCR was the method, and the copy in TCRdb shows in-frame clones only, minus some. Among 300,000 to 400,000 clones listed, 75% to 90% were seen once. What was sequenced was PBMCs or T cells enriched from blood (not recorded which). These receptors originate from a woman aged 25 to 45 who had been exposed to COVID-19.

The chain links TRBV6-2 or TRBV6-3 to TRBJ1-5; D unclear. Trimming shortened V by 5 bases and J by 8 bases, and 28 bases separated the two germline ends. CDR3 size: 18 residues. Germline CDR1 reads MNHEY; CDR2 reads SVGEGT. The CDR3 region is CASSPLTEAQIVIKPQHF. In DNA, the CDR3 is TGTGCCAGCAGTCCGCTGACGGAGGCCCAGATAGTAATCAAGCCCCAGCATTTT.

The chain has TRBV15 and TRBJ2-1; no firm D call. Trimming took 5 bases from V and 2 from J, leaving 16 bases between them. Germline V gene sequence: CDR1 LNHNV, CDR2 YYDKDF (reference sequence). The CDR3 runs 16 residues. CDR3 coding DNA: TGTGCCACCAGCCCAAACTTCGGAGAACCCTACAATGAGCAGTTCTTC. Translating gives CATSPNFGEPYNEQFF.

The CDR3 is CASSYDRANYGYTF. CDR3 coding DNA: TGTGCCAGCAGTTACGACAGGGCAAACTATGGCTACACCTTC. This sequence joins TRBV6-2 or TRBV6-3 and TRBJ1-2, with 7 positions matching TRBD1. The CDR3 length is 14 residues. Germline V gene lookup returns CDR1 MNHEY and CDR2 SVGEGT. V dropped 2 bases and J dropped 2; count of bases not matched to a gene: 2.

The rearrangement uses TRBV10-3 and TRBJ2-1, with TRBD2 as a possible D gene (6 bases). CDR1 is ENHRY and CDR2 is SYGVKD in the germline V gene. V lost 0 bases, J lost 5 bases, and 11 bases lay in between. This CDR3 has 15 amino acids. The CDR3 region is CAISESRDWDNEQFF. Here the CDR3 DNA reads TGTGCCATCAGTGAGTCAAGGGACTGGGACAATGAGCAGTTCTTC.

The chain carries TRBV12-2 and TRBJ2-7; no check of the table's D call, TRBD1, against the DNA was made. TRBV12-2 corresponds to a pseudogene. The CDR3 sequence is 14 residues long. In DNA form, the CDR3 reads TGTGCAAGTCCTTGTGACAGGGGGCTATACGAGCAGTACTTC. Amino acids: CASPCDRGLYEQYF.

The chain joins TRBV5-1 to TRBJ1-3; 8 nucleotides align to TRBD1. Trimming cost V 4 bases and J 0 bases; bases outside gene matches: 12. The CDR3 contains 18 residues. The germline gives CDR1 SGHRS, CDR2 YFSETQ. The CDR3 nucleotides are TGCGCCAGCAGCGCACAACCCGGGACAGGTTACTCTGGAAACACCATATATTTT. It codes for CASSAQPGTGYSGNTIYF.

The rearrangement joins TRBV9 to TRBJ1-1; D remains ambiguous. Trimming took off 0 bases at V and 4 bases at J, with 13 bases between the two ends. This CDR3 is 15 amino acids long. CDR1 SGDLS and CDR2 YYNGEE come from the germline V gene. CDR3 loop: CASSVDVGGVTEAFF. CDR3 nucleotide sequence: TGTGCCAGCAGCGTAGATGTGGGCGGGGTCACTGAAGCTTTCTTT.

The CDR3 nucleotides are TGTGCCAGCAGCGCCCCCTCTGTGAGTCGACAGATCCAAGAGACCCAGTACTTC. Translating it yields CASSAPSVSRQIQETQYF. The chain combines TRBV9 with TRBJ2-5; TRBD1 is a possible D gene (5 bases). The length of the CDR3 is 18 residues. Trimming cost V 3 bases and J 1 base, with 22 bases left between them. Germline assignment: CDR1 SGDLS and CDR2 YYNGEE. Variable domain in full (rest from reference TRBV9 and TRBJ2-5): DSGVTQTPKHLITATGQRVTLRCSPRSGDLSVYWYQQSLDQGLQFLIQYYNGEERAKGNILERFSAQQFPDLHSELNLSSLELGDSALYFCASSAPSVSRQIQETQYFGPGTRLLVL.

A remark on this clone: One end of the junction is discordant with germline, which a read error may explain. The CDR3 region has the DNA TGTGCCAGCAGCTTAGGCTCACTAGTCTACGATGAGCAGTTCTTC. Translating it yields CASSLGSLVYDEQFF. The chain joins TRBV11-3 to TRBJ2-1, with D perhaps TRBD2 (5 bases). Germline values: CDR1 SGHNT, CDR2 YENEEA. The CDR3 has 15 amino acids.

The chain has TRBV24-1 and TRBJ2-2; 7 bases agree with TRBD1. This CDR3 is 15 amino acids long. Germline assignment: CDR1 KGHDR and CDR2 SFDVKD. After removal of 3 bases from V and 7 bases from J, the junction contained 7 bases not matched to a gene. In DNA, the CDR3 is TGTGCCACCAGTGATCACAGGGGACGAAACGGGGAGCTGTTTTTT. Translating it yields CATSDHRGRNGELFF.

This chain uses TRBV10-2 with TRBJ1-1, with D possibly TRBD1 on 6 matching bases. With 5 bases removed from V and 6 bases from J, the gap between germline ends came to 13 bases. There are 13 residues in the CDR3. The germline gives CDR1 WSHSY, CDR2 SAAADI. In DNA, the CDR3 is TGCGCCAGCAGTTTTACAGGGCTGGCTGAAGCTTTCTTT. Translation: CASSFTGLAEAFF.

The chain uses TRBV28 and TRBJ1-1; the match to TRBD1 covers 7 bases. Germline V lookup: CDR1 MDHEN, CDR2 SYDVKM. The J segment lost 5 bases and the V segment lost 5 bases, leaving 11 bases of the junction unmatched. There are 15 residues in the CDR3. CDR3 sequence: CASSPPRRGRTEAFF. In DNA, the CDR3 is TGTGCCAGCAGTCCCCCCCGGAGGGGGCGGACTGAAGCTTTCTTT.

The V gene is TRBV14, the J gene TRBJ2-7; D is undetermined. This CDR3 region has 14 residues. V lost 4 bases and J lost 3, with 13 bases in between. Germline-derived CDR1 and CDR2 are SGHDN and FVKESK. The CDR3 here is CASSPTSVYYEQYF. CDR3 in DNA: TGTGCCAGCAGCCCCACCTCGGTCTACTACGAGCAGTACTTC.

On this clone: Other DNA sequences from this sample encode an identical CDR3 as well. For the CDR3, the DNA is TGTGCCAGCAGCCCCCCGGGACAGGGGACCTACGAGCAGTACTTC. It encodes CASSPPGQGTYEQYF. The rearrangement joins TRBV28 to TRBJ2-7, with 10 bases fitting TRBD1. CDR3 size: 15 residues. Germline assignment: CDR1 MDHEN and CDR2 SYDVKM. Losses at the gene ends were 6 bases for V and 2 bases for J; bases not matched to a gene: 7.

J is TRBJ2-7 and V is TRBV27; TRBD1 matches at 8 bases. This CDR3 contains 11 residues. Unmatched junction bases numbered 4, after V lost 5 bases and J lost 10 bases. Germline loops: CDR1 MNHEY, CDR2 SMNVEV (reference sequence). CDR3 sequence reads: CASSLDRGQYF. CDR3 nucleotide sequence: TGTGCCAGCAGTCTCGACAGGGGCCAGTACTTC.

This clone was observed a single time. The chain joins TRBV11-2 to TRBJ2-3; possible D gene TRBD2, 6 bases. V lost 1 base to trimming and J lost 4 bases, with 6 bases between them. Germline V gene sequence: CDR1 SGHAT, CDR2 FQNNGV. This CDR3 has 13 amino acids. CDR3 in amino acids: CASSLAGADTQYF. CDR3 sequence (DNA): TGTGCCAGCAGCTTAGCGGGGGCAGATACGCAGTATTTT.

This clone was recorded once. The rearrangement links TRBV6-5 to TRBJ1-1; 7 bases match TRBD1. The CDR3 covers 16 residues. The ends lost 2 bases at V and 1 base at J; junction bases unmatched: 7. Germline CDR1 is MNHEY and CDR2 is SVGAGI. CDR3 in amino acids: CASSYPRQGSNTEAFF. The CDR3, as DNA: TGTGCCAGCAGTTACCCCAGACAGGGCTCGAACACTGAAGCTTTCTTT.

The chain combines TRBV27 with TRBJ2-1; D not resolved. Deletions cut 4 bases from V and 5 bases from J, with 6 bases between. Germline loops: CDR1 MNHEY, CDR2 SMNVEV (reference sequence). There are 12 residues in the CDR3. The CDR3 DNA reads as TGTGCCAGCAGTTCTATGGACAATGAGCAGTTCTTC. The encoded protein is CASSSMDNEQFF.

The rearrangement joins TRBV9 to TRBJ1-2; 10 nucleotides match TRBD1. The CDR3 spans 14 residues. The germline gives CDR1 SGDLS, CDR2 YYNGEE. V gave up 3 bases and J gave up 7 bases; unmatched junction bases: 6. The CDR3 nucleotides are TGTGCCAGCAGCGAAGGACAGGGGGTTTCTGGCTACACCTTC. It is translated as CASSEGQGVSGYTF.

The chain uses TRBV4-1 and TRBJ2-7; 7 bases line up with TRBD1. CDR1 and CDR2 from the germline V gene are MGHRA and YSYEKL. With V trimmed by 4 bases and J by 6 bases, 6 bases remained unmatched. The CDR3 runs to 13 residues. The CDR3 region is CASSRGTDSEQYF. CDR3 nucleotide sequence: TGCGCCAGCAGCCGGGGGACAGATAGCGAGCAGTACTTC.

The CDR3 region is CASSPEPRFNEQYF. In nucleotides, the CDR3 is TGTGCCAGCAGTCCTGAGCCTAGGTTCAACGAGCAGTACTTC. V usage is TRBV6-5 and J usage is TRBJ2-7; D gene unclear. Germline lookup yields CDR1 MNHEY and CDR2 SVGAGI. This CDR3 has 14 residues. Trimming took off 5 bases at V and 5 bases at J, with 16 bases between the two ends.

The gene calls are TRBV18 and TRBJ1-5; tentative D call: TRBD1 (6 bases). The ends were cut back, 6 bases at V and 0 bases at J, with 12 bases in the middle. The CDR3 has 15 amino acids. Germline V lookup: CDR1 KGHSH, CDR2 LQKENI. Here the CDR3 DNA reads TGTGCCAGCTCGCCGACAGGATATAGCAATCAGCCCCAGCATTTT. Its protein is CASSPTGYSNQPQHF.

This chain joins TRBV11-2 and TRBJ2-1; tentatively, D is TRBD1 (6 bases). Trimming cost V 4 bases and J 9 bases, with 22 bases left between them. The CDR3 consists of 16 residues. Germline CDR1 reads SGHAT; CDR2 reads FQNNGV. CDR3 sequence: CASSSPRQVILIEQFF. The DNA of the CDR3 is TGTGCCAGCAGCTCCCCACGACAGGTAATTCTCATTGAGCAGTTCTTC. The full variable domain, rest sourced from reference TRBV11-2 and TRBJ2-1, is EAGVAQSPRYKIIEKRQSVAFWCNPISGHATLYWYQQILGQGPKLLIQFQNNGVVDDSQLPKDRFSAERLKGVDSTLKIQPAKLEDSAVYLCASSSPRQVILIEQFFGPGTRLTVL.